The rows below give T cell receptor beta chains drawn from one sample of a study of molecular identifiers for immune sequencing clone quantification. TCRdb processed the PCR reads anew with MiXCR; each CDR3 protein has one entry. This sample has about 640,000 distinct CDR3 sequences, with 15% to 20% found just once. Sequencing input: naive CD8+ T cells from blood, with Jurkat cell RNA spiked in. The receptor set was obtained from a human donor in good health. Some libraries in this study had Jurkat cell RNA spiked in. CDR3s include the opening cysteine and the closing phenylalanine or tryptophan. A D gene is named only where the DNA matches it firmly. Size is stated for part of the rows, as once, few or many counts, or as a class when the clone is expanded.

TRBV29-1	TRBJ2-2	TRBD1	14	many	CSVPDRAGSGELFF	TGCAGCGTCCCGGACAGGGCCGGAAGCGGGGAGCTGTTTTTT
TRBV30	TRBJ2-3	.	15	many	CAWTLGVTSTDTQYF	TGTGCCTGGACGCTTGGGGTTACTAGCACAGATACGCAGTATTTT
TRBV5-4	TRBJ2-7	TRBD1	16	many	CASSLALGQAAYEQYF	TGTGCCAGCAGCTTGGCCTTGGGACAGGCCGCCTACGAGCAGTACTTC
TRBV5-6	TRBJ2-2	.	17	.	CASSSVPLPSNTGELFF	TGTGCCAGCAGCTCGGTCCCACTCCCGTCGAACACCGGGGAGCTGTTTTTT
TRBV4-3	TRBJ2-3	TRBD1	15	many	CASSQEQGGTDTQYF	TGCGCCAGCAGCCAAGAACAGGGGGGCACAGATACGCAGTATTTT
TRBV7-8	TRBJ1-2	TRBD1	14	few	CASSYNRGYYGYTF	TGTGCCAGCAGCTACAACAGGGGGTACTATGGCTACACCTTC
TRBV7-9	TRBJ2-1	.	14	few	CASSSPRGYNEQFF	TGTGCCAGCAGCTCCCCAAGGGGGTACAATGAGCAGTTCTTC
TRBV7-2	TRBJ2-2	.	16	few	CASSPWAQLNTGELFF	TGTGCCAGCAGCCCCTGGGCCCAACTAAACACCGGGGAGCTGTTTTTT
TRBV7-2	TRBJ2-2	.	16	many	CASSLGPGAEAGELFF	TGTGCCAGCAGCTTAGGACCCGGGGCTGAGGCCGGGGAGCTGTTTTTT
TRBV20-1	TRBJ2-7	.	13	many	CSARQGYAYEQYF	TGCAGTGCTAGACAGGGTTACGCCTACGAGCAGTACTTC
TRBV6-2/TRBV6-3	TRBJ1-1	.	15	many	CASSYSMAQNTEAFF	TGTGCCAGCAGTTACTCGATGGCCCAGAACACTGAAGCTTTCTTT
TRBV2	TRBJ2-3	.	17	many	CASSEAETGPSTDTQYF	TGTGCCAGCAGTGAAGCTGAGACAGGACCTAGCACAGATACGCAGTATTTT
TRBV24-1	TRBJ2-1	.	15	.	CATSATPSSYNEQFF	TGTGCCACCAGTGCCACACCTAGCTCCTACAATGAGCAGTTCTTC
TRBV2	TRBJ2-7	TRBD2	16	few	CASTHYGTSDSYEQYF	TGTGCCAGCACCCACTATGGGACTAGCGATTCCTACGAGCAGTACTTC
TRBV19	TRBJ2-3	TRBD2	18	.	CVSSMKAGLAGNTDTQYF	TGTGTCAGTAGTATGAAGGCCGGACTAGCGGGGAACACAGATACGCAGTATTTT
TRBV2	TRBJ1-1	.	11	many	CASVDWTGAFF	TGTGCCAGCGTCGACTGGACTGGGGCTTTCTTT